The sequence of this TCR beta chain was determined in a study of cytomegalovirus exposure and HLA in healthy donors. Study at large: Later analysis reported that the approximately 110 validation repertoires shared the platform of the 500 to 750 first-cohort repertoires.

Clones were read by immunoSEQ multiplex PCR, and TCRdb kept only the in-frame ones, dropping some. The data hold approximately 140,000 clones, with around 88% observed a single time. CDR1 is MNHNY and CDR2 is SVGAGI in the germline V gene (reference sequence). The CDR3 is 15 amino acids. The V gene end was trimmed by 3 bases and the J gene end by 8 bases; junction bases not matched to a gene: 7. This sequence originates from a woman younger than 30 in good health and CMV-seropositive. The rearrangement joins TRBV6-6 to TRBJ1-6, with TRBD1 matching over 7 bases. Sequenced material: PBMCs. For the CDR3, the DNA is TGTGCCAGCAGTTATAAGACAGGGTCCCATTCACCCCTCCACTTT. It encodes CASSYKTGSHSPLHF.